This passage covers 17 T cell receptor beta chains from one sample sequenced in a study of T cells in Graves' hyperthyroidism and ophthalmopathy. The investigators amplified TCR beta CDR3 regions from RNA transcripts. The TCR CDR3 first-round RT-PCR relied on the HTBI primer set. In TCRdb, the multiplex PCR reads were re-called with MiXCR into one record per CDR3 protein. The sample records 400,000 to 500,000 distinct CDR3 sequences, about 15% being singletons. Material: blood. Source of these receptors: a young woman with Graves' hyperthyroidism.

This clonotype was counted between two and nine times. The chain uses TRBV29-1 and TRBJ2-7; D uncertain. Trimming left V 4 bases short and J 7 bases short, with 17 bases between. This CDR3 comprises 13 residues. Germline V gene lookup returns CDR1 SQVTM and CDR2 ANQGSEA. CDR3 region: CSVGDGLLGEQYV. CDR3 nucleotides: TGCAGCGTTGGGGATGGGCTACTTGGGGAGCAGTACGTC.

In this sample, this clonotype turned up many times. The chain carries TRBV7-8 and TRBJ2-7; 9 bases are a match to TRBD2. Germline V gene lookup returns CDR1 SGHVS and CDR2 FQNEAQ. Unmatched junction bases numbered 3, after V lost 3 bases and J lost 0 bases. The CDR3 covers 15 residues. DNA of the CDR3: TGTGCCAGCAGCTTGAGTAGCGGGAGCTCCTACGAGCAGTACGTC. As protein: CASSLSSGSSYEQYV.

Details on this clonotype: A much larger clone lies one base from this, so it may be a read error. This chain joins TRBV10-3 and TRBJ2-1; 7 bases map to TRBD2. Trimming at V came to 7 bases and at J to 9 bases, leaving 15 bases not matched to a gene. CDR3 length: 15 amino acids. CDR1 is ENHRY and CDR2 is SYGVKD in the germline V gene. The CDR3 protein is CAITTTLATNREQFF. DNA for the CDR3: TGTGCCATCACCACCACACTAGCGACAAATCGTGAGCAGTTCTTC.

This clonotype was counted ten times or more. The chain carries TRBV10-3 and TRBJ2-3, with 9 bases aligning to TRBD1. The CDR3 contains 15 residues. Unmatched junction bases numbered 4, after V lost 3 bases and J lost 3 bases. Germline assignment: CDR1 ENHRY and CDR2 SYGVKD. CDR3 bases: TGTGCCATCAGTGATGGGGACAGGGTAACAGATACGCAGTATTTT. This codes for CAISDGDRVTDTQYF.

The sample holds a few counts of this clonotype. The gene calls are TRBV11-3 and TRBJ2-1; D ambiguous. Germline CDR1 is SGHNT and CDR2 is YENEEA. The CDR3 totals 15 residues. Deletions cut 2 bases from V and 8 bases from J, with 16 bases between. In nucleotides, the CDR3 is TGTGCCAGCAGCTTACGGGCGAGCTCGTACGATGAGCAGTTCTTC. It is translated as CASSLRASSYDEQFF.

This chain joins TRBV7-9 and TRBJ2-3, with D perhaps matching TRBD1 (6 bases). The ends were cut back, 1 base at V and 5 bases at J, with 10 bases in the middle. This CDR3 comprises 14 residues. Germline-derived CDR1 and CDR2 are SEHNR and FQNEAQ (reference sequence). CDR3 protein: CASSLGDTRDTQYF. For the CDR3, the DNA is TGTGCCAGCAGCTTAGGGGACACCAGAGATACGCAGTATTTT.

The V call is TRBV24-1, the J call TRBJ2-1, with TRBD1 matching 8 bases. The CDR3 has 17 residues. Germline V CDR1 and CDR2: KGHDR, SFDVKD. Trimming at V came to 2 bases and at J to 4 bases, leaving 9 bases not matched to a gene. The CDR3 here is CATSDWGQAEGYNEQFF. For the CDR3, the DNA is TGTGCCACCAGTGATTGGGGACAGGCAGAAGGGTACAATGAGCAGTTCTTC.

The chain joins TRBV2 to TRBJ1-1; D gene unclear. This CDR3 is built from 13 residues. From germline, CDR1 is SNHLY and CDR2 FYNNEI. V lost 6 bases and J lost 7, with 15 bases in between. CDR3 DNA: TGTGCCAGCAGCCCCGCCCGACGGGATGAAGCTTTCTTT. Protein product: CASSPARRDEAFF. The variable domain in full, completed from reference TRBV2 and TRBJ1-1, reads EPEVTQTPSHQVTQMGQEVILRCVPISNHLYFYWYRQILGQKVEFLVSFYNNEISEKSEIFDDQFSVERPDGSNFTLKIRSTKLEDSAMYFCASSPARRDEAFFGQGTRLTVV.

The CDR3 DNA follows: TGTGCCAGCCAGACAGTGTACAATGAGCAGTTCTTC. Its translation: CASQTVYNEQFF. V and J are TRBV12-3 or TRBV12-4 and TRBJ2-1; TRBD1 might be the D (5 bases). This CDR3 is 12 amino acids long. The germline V and J ends were trimmed by 8 bases and 4 bases, with 9 bases remaining between them.

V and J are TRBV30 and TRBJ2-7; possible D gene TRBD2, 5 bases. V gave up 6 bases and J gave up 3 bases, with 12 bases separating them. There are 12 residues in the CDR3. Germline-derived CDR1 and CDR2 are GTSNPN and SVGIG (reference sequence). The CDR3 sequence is CACKAGNYEQYF. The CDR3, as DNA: TGTGCCTGTAAAGCCGGGAACTACGAGCAGTACTTC.

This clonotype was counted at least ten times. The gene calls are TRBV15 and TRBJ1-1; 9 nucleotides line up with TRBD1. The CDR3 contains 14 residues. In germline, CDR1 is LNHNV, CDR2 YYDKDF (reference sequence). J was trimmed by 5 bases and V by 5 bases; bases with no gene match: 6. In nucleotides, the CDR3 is TGTGCCACCAGCTCGGGACAGGGATTTACTGAAGCTTTCTTT. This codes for CATSSGQGFTEAFF.

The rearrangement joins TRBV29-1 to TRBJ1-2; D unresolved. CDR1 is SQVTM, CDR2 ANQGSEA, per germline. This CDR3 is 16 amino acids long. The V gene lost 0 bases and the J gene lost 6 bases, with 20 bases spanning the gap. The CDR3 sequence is CSVEDPKLGVVDGYTF. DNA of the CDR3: TGCAGCGTTGAAGATCCTAAGCTCGGGGTCGTAGATGGCTACACCTTC.

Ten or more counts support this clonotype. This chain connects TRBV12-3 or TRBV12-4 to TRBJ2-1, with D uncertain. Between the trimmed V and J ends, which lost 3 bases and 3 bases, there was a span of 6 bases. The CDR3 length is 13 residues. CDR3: CASSFPDYNEQFF. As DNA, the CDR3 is TGTGCCAGCAGTTTCCCGGACTACAATGAGCAGTTCTTC.

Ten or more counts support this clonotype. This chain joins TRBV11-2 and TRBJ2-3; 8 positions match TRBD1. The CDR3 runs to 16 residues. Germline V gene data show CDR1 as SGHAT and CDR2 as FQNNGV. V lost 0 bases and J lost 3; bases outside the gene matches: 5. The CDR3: CASSLDGQGATDTQYF. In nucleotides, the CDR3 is TGTGCCAGCAGCTTAGATGGGCAGGGGGCGACAGATACGCAGTATTTT. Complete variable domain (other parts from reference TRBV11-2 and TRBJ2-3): EAGVAQSPRYKIIEKRQSVAFWCNPISGHATLYWYQQILGQGPKLLIQFQNNGVVDDSQLPKDRFSAERLKGVDSTLKIQPAKLEDSAVYLCASSLDGQGATDTQYFGPGTRLTVL.

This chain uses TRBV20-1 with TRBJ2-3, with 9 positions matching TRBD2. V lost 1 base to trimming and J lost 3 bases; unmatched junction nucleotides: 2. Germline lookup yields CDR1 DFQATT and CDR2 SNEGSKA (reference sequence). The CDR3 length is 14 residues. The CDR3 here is CSARVLAGTDTQYF. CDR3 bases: TGCAGTGCTAGAGTCCTAGCGGGAACAGATACGCAGTATTTT.

The chain's CDR3 is CASRPPGQDNSPLHF. The CDR3 nucleotides are TGTGCCAGCAGGCCACCGGGACAGGATAATTCACCCCTCCACTTT. J is TRBJ1-6 and V is TRBV11-1, with TRBD1 matching 8 bases. The CDR3 spans 15 residues. Germline CDR1 reads SGHAT; CDR2 reads FQDESV (reference sequence). J gave up 5 bases and V 6 bases, and 6 bases lay outside the gene matches.

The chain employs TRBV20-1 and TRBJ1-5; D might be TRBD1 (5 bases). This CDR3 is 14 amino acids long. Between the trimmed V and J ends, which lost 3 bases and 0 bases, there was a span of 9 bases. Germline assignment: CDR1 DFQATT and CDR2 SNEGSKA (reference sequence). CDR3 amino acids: CSARRQTSNQPQHF. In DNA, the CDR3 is TGCAGTGCTAGGAGACAGACTAGCAATCAGCCCCAGCATTTT.